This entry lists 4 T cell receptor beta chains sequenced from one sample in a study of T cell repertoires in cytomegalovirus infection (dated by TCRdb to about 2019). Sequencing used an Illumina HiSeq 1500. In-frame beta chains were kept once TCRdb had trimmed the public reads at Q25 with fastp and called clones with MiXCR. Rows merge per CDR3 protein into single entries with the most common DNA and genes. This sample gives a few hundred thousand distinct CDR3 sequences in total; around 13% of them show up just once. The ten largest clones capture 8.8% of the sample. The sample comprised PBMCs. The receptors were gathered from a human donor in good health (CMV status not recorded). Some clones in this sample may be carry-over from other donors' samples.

The CDR3 nucleotides are TGCAGTGAACCAGGTTTAGCTTTCTTT. It translates to CSEPGLAFF. The rearrangement links TRBV20-1 to TRBJ1-1; no reliable D call. V was clipped by 7 bases and J by 10 bases, with 10 bases between them. This CDR3 comprises 9 residues. CDR1 and CDR2 (germline): DFQATT, SNEGSKA (reference sequence).

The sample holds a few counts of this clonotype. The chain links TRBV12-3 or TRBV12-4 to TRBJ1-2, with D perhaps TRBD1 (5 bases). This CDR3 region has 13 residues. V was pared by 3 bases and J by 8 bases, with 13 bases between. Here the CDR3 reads CASSLSGARGYTF. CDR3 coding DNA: TGTGCCAGCAGTTTGAGTGGGGCGCGGGGCTACACCTTC.

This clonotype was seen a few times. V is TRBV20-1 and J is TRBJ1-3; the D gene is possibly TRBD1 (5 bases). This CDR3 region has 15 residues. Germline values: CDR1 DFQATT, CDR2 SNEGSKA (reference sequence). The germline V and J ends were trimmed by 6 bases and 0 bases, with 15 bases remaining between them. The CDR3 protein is CSAPGLPSSGNTIYF. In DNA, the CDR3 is TGCAGTGCACCGGGACTTCCAAGCTCTGGAAACACCATATATTTT.

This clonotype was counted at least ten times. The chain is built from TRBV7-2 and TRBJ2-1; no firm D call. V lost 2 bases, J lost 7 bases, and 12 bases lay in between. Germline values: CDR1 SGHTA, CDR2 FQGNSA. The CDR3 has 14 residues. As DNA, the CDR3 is TGTGCCAGCAGCTTAAGTCTAGGAACGAATGAGCAGTTCTTC. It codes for CASSLSLGTNEQFF.